Listed here is a single T cell receptor (beta chain). What it binds is unknown. The protocol was immunoSEQ multiplex PCR, while the TCRdb copy is restricted to in-frame clones and leaves out a portion. The sample yields around 1,900,000 clones, 80% to 95% seen once. Naive CD8 cells comprised CD45RO-negative, CCR7-positively selected cells, excluding terminally differentiated effector memory CD45RA+ cells. The data are from a study of shared clonotypes between healthy human individuals. Study-level findings and limits: The expectation was that sequencing depth would affect clonotype sharing among donors.

The specimen sequenced was naive CD8+ T cells from PBMCs. The TCR sequence derives from a young man in good health. Some clones in this sample may be carry-over from other donors' samples.

The DNA for the CDR3 is TGTGCCAGTAATCTTTGGGCAGTAAATCAGCCCCAGCATTTT. Its translation is CASNLWAVNQPQHF. V is TRBV19 and J is TRBJ1-5; unclear D gene. The CDR3 is 14 amino acids. Germline CDR1 and CDR2: LNHDA and SQIVND (reference sequence). Trimming left V 7 bases short and J 4 bases short, with 14 bases between.